Presented here are 4 T cell receptor beta chains from one specimen sequenced in a study of Ad26.COV2.S vaccination and SARS-CoV-2 variants. Documented treatment: roughly 18 received Ad26.COV2.S at low or high dose, single or two shots; 5 received placebo; per-sample allocation not given. Following the first vaccine or placebo injection, samples were taken on day 63. Some clones are missing from TCRdb's copy, which holds only in-frame ones; the method was immunoSEQ multiplex PCR. The sample yields 320,000 or so clones, roughly 90% seen once. Sequencing used peripheral blood, obtained in a trial of Ad26.COV2.S vaccine versus placebo. These receptors were collected from a person aged 18-60 years who received the Ad26.COV2.S COVID-19 vaccine or a placebo.

This clone was seen a single time. The genes are TRBV28 and TRBJ1-1; maybe TRBD1 (5 bases). The length of the CDR3 is 18 residues. CDR1 MDHEN and CDR2 SYDVKM come from the germline V gene. With 6 bases removed from V and 4 bases from J, the gap between germline ends came to 27 bases. This chain's CDR3 is CASRDYSGARWGGTEAFF. In nucleotides, the CDR3 is TGTGCCAGCAGAGACTATTCCGGGGCCCGGTGGGGGGGCACTGAAGCTTTCTTT.

This chain joins TRBV24-1 and TRBJ1-1; no reliable D call. CDR1 is KGHDR and CDR2 is SFDVKD in the germline V gene. CDR3 size: 13 residues. Trimming removed 5 bases at V and 4 bases at J, with 10 bases between. CDR3 loop: CATSAAGGTEAFF. The DNA for the CDR3 is TGTGCCACCAGTGCCGCAGGTGGCACTGAAGCTTTCTTT.

The chain couples TRBV7-2 to TRBJ2-4, with D maybe TRBD2 (6 bases). The CDR3 sequence is 14 residues long. Trimming took 4 bases from V and 9 from J, leaving 16 bases between them. From germline, CDR1 is SGHTA and CDR2 FQGNSA. This CDR3 is CASSSRLGQVIQYF. The DNA for the CDR3 is TGTGCCAGCAGCTCCCGACTAGGGCAGGTCATTCAGTACTTC.

This clone was detected only a few times. The gene calls are TRBV28 and TRBJ1-5, with TRBD1 identical over 7 bases. This CDR3 region has 12 residues. J was trimmed by 7 bases and V by 7 bases; bases with no gene match: 4. Germline-derived CDR1 and CDR2 are MDHEN and SYDVKM. Written as DNA, the CDR3 is TGTGCCAGCAAAGGACAGGAGCAGCCCCAGCATTTT. Encoded protein: CASKGQEQPQHF.